The T cell receptor (beta chain) under discussion was sequenced for a study of blood T cell repertoires in COVID-19 (dated by TCRdb to between 2020 and 2021). Regarding the study in general: Samples from collaborators originated in the United States, Italy and Spain and spanned both the acute and convalescent phases of COVID-19. The repertoires were released in a freely available public database intended as a resource for research on the immune response to SARS-CoV-2. Sample metadata almost always included a de-identified subject ID, COVID-19 status, age in years and sex. The prospective study material was composed of cDNA or gDNA derived from T cells, B-cell-depleted T cells, or PBMCs. The samples were drawn from the first 160 participants of the ongoing ImmuneRACE study and from 950 to 1,500 subjects provided by 6 global collaborators. HLA class I and class II types, where available, came from metadata supplied by the sample provider rather than from assay-based typing. The dataset comprised deeply sampled blood TCRbeta repertoires from subjects exposed to, actively infected with, or recovered from COVID-19.

Collaborating institutions collected whole blood in K2EDTA tubes following their own protocols. For TCRbeta analysis, collaborators shipped samples as frozen whole blood, isolated PBMCs, or DNA extracted from either of those sample types. Trimming takes 4 bases off V and 3 bases off J; junction bases not matched to a gene: 4. As encoded in the germline V gene, CDR1 is SGDLS while CDR2 is YYNGEE. The cysteine opens and the phenylalanine closes a CDR3 of 15 amino acids. Of the read, only the CDR3 DNA is kept; its 45 bases are in frame from base 1. With respect to this clone: Its antigen is not yet known. No base quality information exists; no much larger clone differs at one position.

Beyond this particular receptor, the publication reports: The quantity of clinical and demographic metadata differed by source and by participant and was supplied without curation.

TCRbeta CDR3 regions were amplified from genomic DNA by means of the immunoSEQ Assay, a bias-controlled multiplex PCR. Per the authors' processing: The number of nucleated cells in each sample was estimated by amplification of reference gene primers within the assay. Sequence reads were collapsed and filtered to measure the absolute abundance of every unique TCRbeta CDR3 rearrangement. Productive Simpson clonality was computed per sample as the square root of Simpson's diversity index over productive rearrangements. The source is immuneACCESS, and TCRdb retained only in-frame sequences with V and J called. Part of the clones is not carried over; for the studies checked, unresolved V genes explain less than half of this, and the remainder is unexplained. V, J and clone size are taken as reported in that table, and D and trimming were inferred from the DNA itself. A total of 180,000 or so clones appear in this sample, about 86% of them only once. The ten largest clones add up to roughly 8% of the sample.

This TCR came from a man between 60 and 75 years old with acute or convalescent COVID-19. The sequenced sample consisted of peripheral blood. The V gene is TRBV9 and the J gene is TRBJ2-2, with TRBD2 identical over 9 junction bases. The base sequence is TGTGCCAGCAGCCGACTAGCGGAGTACACCGGGGAGCTGTTTTTT. Its protein product is CASSRLAEYTGELFF.